Presented here are 12 T cell receptor beta chains from one specimen sequenced in a study of blood T cell repertoires in COVID-19. Here immunoSEQ multiplex PCR was the method, and the copy in TCRdb shows in-frame clones only, minus some. In the table there are more than 300,000 clones, about 90% of which are singletons. Material for sequencing was PBMCs or T cells enriched from blood (not recorded which). The receptors come from a woman aged 25 to 39 who had recovered from COVID-19.

V and J are TRBV27 and TRBJ2-7; TRBD1 matches 8 bases. The V gene end was trimmed by 5 bases and the J gene end by 3 bases; junction bases not matched to a gene: 12. The CDR3 loop spans 16 amino acids. Germline lookup yields CDR1 MNHEY and CDR2 SMNVEV (reference sequence). The CDR3 loop is CASSRRLVGQGYEQYF. CDR3 in DNA: TGTGCCAGCAGTCGCCGGCTTGTTGGACAGGGCTACGAGCAGTACTTC.

The chain employs TRBV5-5 and TRBJ1-5, with D possibly matching TRBD1 (6 bases). CDR3 length: 14 amino acids. Trimming left V 6 bases short and J 0 bases short, with 10 bases between. Germline V CDR1 and CDR2: SGHKS, YYEKEE (reference sequence). In DNA, the CDR3 is TGTGCCAGCAACCAGGGGATTAGCAATCAGCCCCAGCATTTT. This codes for CASNQGISNQPQHF. The full variable domain, completed using reference TRBV5-5 and TRBJ1-5, is DAGVTQSPTHLIKTRGQQVTLRCSPISGHKSVSWYQQVLGQGPQFIFQYYEKEERGRGNFPDRFSARQFPNYSSELNVNALLLGDSALYLCASNQGISNQPQHFGDGTRLSIL.

The V call is TRBV6-5, the J call TRBJ2-1; 8 bases line up with TRBD1. The V and J ends lost 5 bases and 8 bases, in that order; junction bases with no gene match: 11. Germline V gives CDR1 MNHEY, CDR2 SVGAGI. This CDR3 is built from 15 residues. The chain's CDR3 is CASSPRTGKFDEQFF. The CDR3 nucleotides are TGTGCCAGCAGTCCCCGGACAGGGAAATTCGATGAGCAGTTCTTC.

The CDR3 bases are TGTGCCAGCTCACGGGGGCCGGGCACAGATACGCAGTATTTT. It yields the protein CASSRGPGTDTQYF. This chain uses TRBV18 with TRBJ2-3, with D possibly being TRBD1 (6 bases). V was clipped by 4 bases and J by 1 base, with 9 bases between them. The CDR3 is 14 amino acids. CDR1 and CDR2 from the germline V gene are KGHSH and LQKENI. Filled out from reference TRBV18 and TRBJ2-3, the complete variable domain reads NAGVMQNPRHLVRRRGQEARLRCSPMKGHSHVYWYRQLPEEGLKFMVYLQKENIIDESGMPKERFSAEFPKEGPSILRIQQVVRGDSAAYFCASSRGPGTDTQYFGPGTRLTVL.

This chain links TRBV18 with TRBJ2-1, with D possibly matching TRBD1 (5 bases). Trimming left V 2 bases short and J 6 bases short, with 8 bases between. From germline, CDR1 is KGHSH and CDR2 LQKENI. The CDR3 contains 13 residues. CDR3 in amino acids: CASSPRQLNEQFF. In DNA, the CDR3 is TGTGCCAGCTCACCAAGACAGCTCAATGAGCAGTTCTTC.

CDR3 sequence (DNA): TGCAGCCTTCGCCAGGGAACAGATACGCAGTATTTT. Its translation is CSLRQGTDTQYF. The chain is built from TRBV29-1 and TRBJ2-3, with D tentatively TRBD1 (5 bases). The germline V gene has CDR1 SQVTM and CDR2 ANQGSEA. Trimming took 8 bases from V and 3 from J, leaving 12 bases between them. The CDR3 consists of 12 residues.

V is TRBV5-1 and J is TRBJ2-2; perhaps TRBD1 as D (6 bases). The V end was cut by 4 bases, the J end by 2 bases, with 15 bases between. The CDR3 contains 16 residues. Germline V CDR1 and CDR2: SGHRS, YFSETQ. The CDR3 sequence is CASSPTKQGNTGELFF. The CDR3, as DNA: TGCGCCAGCAGCCCGACAAAACAGGGAAACACCGGGGAGCTGTTTTTT.

This chain uses TRBV4-3 with TRBJ2-7, with D perhaps TRBD2 (5 bases). V dropped 3 bases and J dropped 7 bases, with 19 bases sitting between them. This CDR3 region has 15 residues. The V gene's germline CDR1 is LGHNA and CDR2 YSLEER. The CDR3 reads CASSQNRGYLGEQYF. The DNA for the CDR3 is TGCGCCAGCAGCCAGAACCGGGGATACCTAGGGGAGCAGTACTTC.

The chain employs TRBV7-9 and TRBJ2-2; 7 bases agree with TRBD2. The germline CDR1 and CDR2 sequences are SEHNR and FQNEAQ (reference sequence). The CDR3 is 16 amino acids. Trimming at V came to 2 bases and at J to 1 base, leaving 4 bases not matched to a gene. The CDR3 here is CASSLRGGRNTGELFF. The CDR3 DNA follows: TGTGCCAGCAGCTTACGAGGCGGGAGGAACACCGGGGAGCTGTTTTTT.

V usage is TRBV9 and J usage is TRBJ2-3; 9 bases are a match to TRBD2. With V trimmed by 0 bases and J by 7 bases, 6 bases remained unmatched. The CDR3 loop spans 15 amino acids. CDR1 and CDR2 from the germline V gene are SGDLS and YYNGEE. CDR3 sequence reads: CASSVEAGGLNTQYF. The CDR3 region has the DNA TGTGCCAGCAGCGTAGAGGCGGGGGGGCTTAATACGCAGTATTTT. Supplemented by reference TRBV9 and TRBJ2-3, the full variable domain reads DSGVTQTPKHLITATGQRVTLRCSPRSGDLSVYWYQQSLDQGLQFLIQYYNGEERAKGNILERFSAQQFPDLHSELNLSSLELGDSALYFCASSVEAGGLNTQYFGPGTRLTVL.

This chain joins TRBV5-1 and TRBJ1-2; D call uncertain. CDR1 is SGHRS and CDR2 is YFSETQ in the germline V gene. CDR3 length: 16 amino acids. V gave up 4 bases and J gave up 3 bases, with 19 bases separating them. CDR3 nucleotides: TGCGCCAGCAGCATATATCCCGGGAGCCTGGACTATGGCTACACCTTC. Translation gives CASSIYPGSLDYGYTF.

V gene TRBV28 combines with J gene TRBJ1-2; D gene ambiguous. Trimming cost V 6 bases and J 6 bases, with 11 bases left between them. This CDR3 is built from 12 residues. Germline CDR1 and CDR2: MDHEN and SYDVKM. As DNA, the CDR3 is TGTGCCAGCAGCCAGGTCGTGGATGGCTACACCTTC. This codes for CASSQVVDGYTF.